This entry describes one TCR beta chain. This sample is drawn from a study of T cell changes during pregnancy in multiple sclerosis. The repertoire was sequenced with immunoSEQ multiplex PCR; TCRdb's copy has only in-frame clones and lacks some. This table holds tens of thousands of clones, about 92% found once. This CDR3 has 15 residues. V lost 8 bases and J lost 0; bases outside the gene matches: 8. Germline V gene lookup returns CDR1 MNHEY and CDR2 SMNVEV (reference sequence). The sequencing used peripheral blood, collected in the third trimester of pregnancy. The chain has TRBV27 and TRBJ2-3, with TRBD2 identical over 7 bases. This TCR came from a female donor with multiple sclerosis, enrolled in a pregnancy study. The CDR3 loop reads CASRYRGLSTDTQYF. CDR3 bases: TGTGCCAGCCGATACCGGGGACTAAGCACAGATACGCAGTATTTT.